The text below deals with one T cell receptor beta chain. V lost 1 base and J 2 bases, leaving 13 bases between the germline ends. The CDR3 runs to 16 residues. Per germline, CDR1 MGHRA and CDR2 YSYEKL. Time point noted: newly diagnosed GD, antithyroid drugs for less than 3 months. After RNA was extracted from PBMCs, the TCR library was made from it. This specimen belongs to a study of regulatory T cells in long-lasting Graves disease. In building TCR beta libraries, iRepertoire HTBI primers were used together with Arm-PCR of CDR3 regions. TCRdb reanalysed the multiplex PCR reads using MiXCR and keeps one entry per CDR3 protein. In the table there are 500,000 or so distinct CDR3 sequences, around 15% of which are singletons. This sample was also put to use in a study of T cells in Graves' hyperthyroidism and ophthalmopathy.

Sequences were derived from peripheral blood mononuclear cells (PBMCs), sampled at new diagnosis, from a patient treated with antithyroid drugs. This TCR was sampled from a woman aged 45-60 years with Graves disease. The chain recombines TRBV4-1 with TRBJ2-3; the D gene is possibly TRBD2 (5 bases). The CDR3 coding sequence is TGCGCCAGCAGCCAAGTAGTGGGGAGTAACACAGATACGCAGTATTTT. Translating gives CASSQVVGSNTDTQYF.